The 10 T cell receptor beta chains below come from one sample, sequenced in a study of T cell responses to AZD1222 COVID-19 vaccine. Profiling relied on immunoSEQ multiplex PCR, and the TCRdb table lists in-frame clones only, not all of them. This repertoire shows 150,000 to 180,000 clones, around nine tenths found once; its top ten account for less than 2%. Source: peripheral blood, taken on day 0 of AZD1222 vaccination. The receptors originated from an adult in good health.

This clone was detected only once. For the CDR3, the DNA is TGCAGCGTTGAAGATAATCGTATCGACAGCTGGACTAGCGGGAGATCCTACAATGAGCAGTTCTTC. Translation: CSVEDNRIDSWTSGRSYNEQFF. The J gene is TRBJ2-1, the V gene TRBV29-1; TRBD2 aligns across 13 bases. Germline lookup yields CDR1 SQVTM and CDR2 ANQGSEA. There are 22 residues in the CDR3. The junction had 18 bases not matched to a gene; V was cut back by 0 bases and J by 1 base.

This chain's CDR3 is CASRTGVNLYEQYF. CDR3 coding DNA: TGTGCCAGCCGAACAGGGGTTAACCTCTACGAGCAGTACTTC. The V gene is TRBV2, the J gene TRBJ2-7; 7 nucleotides line up with TRBD1. Germline V lookup: CDR1 SNHLY, CDR2 FYNNEI. The CDR3 contains 14 residues. Germline trimming cut 8 bases from V and 3 bases from J; bases unmatched to any gene: 10.

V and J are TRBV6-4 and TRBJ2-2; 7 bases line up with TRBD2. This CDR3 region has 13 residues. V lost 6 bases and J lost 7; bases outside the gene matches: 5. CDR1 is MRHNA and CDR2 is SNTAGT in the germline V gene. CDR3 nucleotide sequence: TGTGCCAGCAGAAGGACTAGGGGCGGGGAGCTGTTTTTT. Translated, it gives CASRRTRGGELFF.

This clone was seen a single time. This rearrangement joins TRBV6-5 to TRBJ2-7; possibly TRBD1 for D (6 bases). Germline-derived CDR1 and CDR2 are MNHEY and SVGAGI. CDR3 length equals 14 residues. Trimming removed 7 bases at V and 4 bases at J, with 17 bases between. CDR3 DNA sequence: TGTGCCAGCAACCAGGGGATGGATTTTTACGAGCAGTACTTC. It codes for CASNQGMDFYEQYF.

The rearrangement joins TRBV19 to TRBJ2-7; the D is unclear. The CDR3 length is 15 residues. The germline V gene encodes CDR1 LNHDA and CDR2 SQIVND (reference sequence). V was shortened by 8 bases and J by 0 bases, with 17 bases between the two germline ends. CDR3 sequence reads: CASSITLADSYEQYF. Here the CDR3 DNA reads TGTGCCAGTTCTATCACCTTGGCTGACTCCTACGAGCAGTACTTC.

The CDR3 nucleotides are TGTGCCAGCAGTTACAGGCCAGCGTATAGCAATCAGCCCCAGCATTTT. Translating it yields CASSYRPAYSNQPQHF. The chain employs TRBV6-2 or TRBV6-3 and TRBJ1-5; no clear D gene. Germline CDR1 and CDR2: MNHEY and SVGEGT. Trimming removed 2 bases from V and 0 bases from J, with 11 bases in between. CDR3 length equals 16 residues.

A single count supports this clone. The CDR3, as DNA: TGTGCCAGCTCACTACAAACTAGCACAGATACGCAGTATTTT. Translated, it gives CASSLQTSTDTQYF. This chain links TRBV18 with TRBJ2-3; D gene unclear. Trimming took 4 bases from V and 0 from J, leaving 8 bases between them. CDR3 length equals 14 residues. The germline V gene has CDR1 KGHSH and CDR2 LQKENI.

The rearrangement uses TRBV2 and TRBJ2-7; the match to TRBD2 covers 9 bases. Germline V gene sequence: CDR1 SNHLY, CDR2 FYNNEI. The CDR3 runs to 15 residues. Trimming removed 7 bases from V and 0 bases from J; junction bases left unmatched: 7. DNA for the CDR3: TGTGCCAGCACCAACAGCGGGAGGTTCTCCTACGAGCAGTACTTC. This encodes CASTNSGRFSYEQYF.

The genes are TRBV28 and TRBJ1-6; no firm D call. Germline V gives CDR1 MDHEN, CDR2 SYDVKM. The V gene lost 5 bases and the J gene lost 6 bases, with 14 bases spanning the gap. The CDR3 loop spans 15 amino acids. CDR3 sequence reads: CASSPIRRSNSPLHF. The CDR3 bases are TGTGCCAGCAGTCCGATTCGGCGGAGTAATTCACCCCTCCACTTT.

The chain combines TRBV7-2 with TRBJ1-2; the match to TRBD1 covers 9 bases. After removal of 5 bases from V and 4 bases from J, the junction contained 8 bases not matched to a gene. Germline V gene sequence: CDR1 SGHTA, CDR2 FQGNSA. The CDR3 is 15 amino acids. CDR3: CASSTLGQGGYGYTF. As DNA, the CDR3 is TGTGCCAGCAGCACTTTGGGACAGGGAGGCTATGGCTACACCTTC.